A single sample gave rise to the 31 T cell receptor beta chains below, sequenced in a study of CD8 T cells in ankylosing spondylitis. TCRdb processed the 5' RACE reads anew with MiXCR; each CDR3 protein has one entry. Of around 250,000 distinct CDR3 sequences listed, approximately 11% are singletons. Sample: blood, either unsorted or a sorted T cell fraction (not recorded which). The receptor set was obtained from a male donor with ankylosing spondylitis or in good health (not recorded which).

This clonotype was seen repeatedly, ten times or more. This chain uses TRBV7-9 with TRBJ1-2; the match to TRBD1 covers 8 bases. Germline lookup yields CDR1 SEHNR and CDR2 FQNEAQ (reference sequence). V was clipped by 5 bases and J by 8 bases; unmatched bases: 10. The CDR3 is 14 amino acids. The CDR3 DNA reads as TGTGCCAGCAGCCCTCTGGCAGGGGGCTTCGGCTACACCTTC. Its translation: CASSPLAGGFGYTF.

This clonotype has only one observation. The chain couples TRBV6-4 to TRBJ2-1; D ambiguous. This CDR3 region has 12 residues. Deletions cut 6 bases from V and 10 bases from J, with 13 bases between. CDR1 and CDR2 (germline): MRHNA, SNTAGT. CDR3 sequence (DNA): TGTGCCAGCAGGAACGTAGGGTACGAGCAGTTCTTC. This sequence encodes CASRNVGYEQFF.

This clonotype came up many times. This rearrangement joins TRBV20-1 to TRBJ1-1; a possible D gene is TRBD1 (6 bases). The V gene's germline CDR1 is DFQATT and CDR2 SNEGSKA (reference sequence). With 6 bases removed from V and 0 bases from J, the gap between germline ends came to 11 bases. The CDR3 contains 13 residues. CDR3 nucleotide sequence: TGCAGTGCACCTGACAGGATGAACACTGAAGCTTTCTTT. It encodes CSAPDRMNTEAFF.

The chain combines TRBV3-1 with TRBJ2-1, with 10 nucleotides matching TRBD2. Germline assignment: CDR1 LGHDT and CDR2 YNNKEL (reference sequence). There are 16 residues in the CDR3. With V trimmed by 0 bases and J by 7 bases, 6 bases remained unmatched. As DNA, the CDR3 is TGTGCCAGCAGCCAAGATCCGAGCGGGAGGGTAAATGAGCAGTTCTTC. It yields the protein CASSQDPSGRVNEQFF.

This clonotype appeared many times. The chain joins TRBV6-5 to TRBJ2-2; the D gene is possibly TRBD1 (5 bases). Trimming shortened V by 2 bases and J by 3 bases, and 13 bases separated the two germline ends. The CDR3 is made up of 16 amino acids. Germline V CDR1 and CDR2: MNHEY, SVGAGI. The CDR3 loop is CASSYDKGRYTGELFF. The CDR3 DNA sequence: TGTGCCAGCAGTTACGATAAGGGGCGATACACCGGGGAGCTGTTTTTT.

V and J are TRBV6-2 or TRBV6-3 and TRBJ2-4; maybe TRBD2 (6 bases). The germline V gene encodes CDR1 MNHEY and CDR2 SVGEGT. CDR3 length equals 12 residues. Trimming took 8 bases from V and 13 from J, leaving 18 bases between them. For the CDR3, the DNA is TGTGCCAGCCGCGGCGGGGCCCCGCCCCAGTACTTC. Translation: CASRGGAPPQYF.

Many counts were recorded for this clonotype. Here the CDR3 DNA reads TGCGCCAGCCGAACCATATCCGGGGCGCGAGGAAACACTGAAGCTTTCTTT. It specifies CASRTISGARGNTEAFF. The V call is TRBV5-1, the J call TRBJ1-1, with a possible D match to TRBD1 (5 bases). The germline V and J ends were trimmed by 7 bases and 2 bases, with 24 bases remaining between them. The CDR3 is made up of 17 amino acids. Germline V gene sequence: CDR1 SGHRS, CDR2 YFSETQ.

The chain employs TRBV5-1 and TRBJ1-3; unclear D gene. This CDR3 has 16 amino acids. The germline V and J ends were trimmed by 4 bases and 3 bases, with 17 bases remaining between them. Germline V gene data show CDR1 as SGHRS and CDR2 as YFSETQ. The CDR3 here is CASSPDLGFYGNTIYF. The CDR3 DNA reads TGCGCCAGCAGCCCGGACCTCGGGTTCTATGGAAACACCATATATTTT. Filled out from reference TRBV5-1 and TRBJ1-3, the complete variable domain reads KAGVTQTPRYLIKTRGQQVTLSCSPISGHRSVSWYQQTPGQGLQFLFEYFSETQRNKGNFPGRFSGRQFSNSRSEMNVSTLELGDSALYLCASSPDLGFYGNTIYFGEGSWLTVV.

This clonotype showed up many times. The CDR3 DNA follows: TGTGCCAGCAGTTTATTACGAAACTATGGCTACACCTTC. It specifies CASSLLRNYGYTF. The chain couples TRBV12-3 or TRBV12-4 to TRBJ1-2; D unresolved. The ends were cut back, 2 bases at V and 2 bases at J, with 6 bases in the middle. The CDR3 loop spans 13 amino acids.

This clonotype was found many times. The chain has TRBV29-1 and TRBJ2-2, with D unclear. This CDR3 contains 13 residues. Per the germline V gene, CDR1 is SQVTM and CDR2 is ANQGSEA. Trimming removed 3 bases at V and 1 base at J, with 6 bases between. The CDR3 DNA follows: TGCAGCGTTGACGGAGAGAACACCGGGGAGCTGTTTTTT. It is translated as CSVDGENTGELFF.

The chain joins TRBV11-2 to TRBJ2-1; D is unclear. The length of the CDR3 is 14 residues. Germline assignment: CDR1 SGHAT and CDR2 FQNNGV. V shed 4 bases and J shed 5 bases, with 12 bases lying between them. The CDR3 sequence is CASSSPRRNNEQFF. The CDR3 nucleotides are TGTGCCAGCAGCTCCCCCCGAAGAAACAATGAGCAGTTCTTC.

This chain uses TRBV20-1 with TRBJ2-3, with D perhaps matching TRBD1 or TRBD2 (5 bases each). V was cut by 3 bases and J by 1 base, with 14 bases left in between. The CDR3 is 15 residues long. Germline CDR1 DFQATT, CDR2 SNEGSKA (reference sequence). CDR3 sequence reads: CSASMGPARTDTQYF. DNA for the CDR3: TGCAGTGCTAGTATGGGACCCGCTCGCACAGATACGCAGTATTTT.

V and J are TRBV11-2 and TRBJ1-1; TRBD1 agrees at 9 bases. V was pared by 5 bases and J by 3 bases, with 13 bases of the junction left unmatched. Germline CDR1 is SGHAT and CDR2 is FQNNGV. CDR3 length equals 17 residues. The DNA for the CDR3 is TGTGCCAGCAGCCTCAATAAGGGGACAGGGCACGACACTGAAGCTTTCTTT. Translated, it gives CASSLNKGTGHDTEAFF.

This clonotype was observed a few times. The rearrangement joins TRBV7-2 to TRBJ2-2, with D hard to call. Trimming took 1 base from V and 4 from J, leaving 7 bases between them. This CDR3 spans 14 amino acids. Germline loops: CDR1 SGHTA, CDR2 FQGNSA. This CDR3 reads CASSLEGITGELFF. Written as DNA, the CDR3 is TGTGCCAGCAGCTTAGAAGGGATCACCGGGGAGCTGTTTTTT.

The table lists this clonotype with many counts. The chain recombines TRBV5-6 with TRBJ1-4; 8 bases line up with TRBD1. Trimming took 4 bases from V and 4 from J; bases not matched to a gene: 9. Germline CDR1 reads SGHDT; CDR2 reads YYEEEE. The CDR3 has 16 residues. CDR3 sequence reads: CASSRLTGGVNEKLFF. CDR3 DNA: TGTGCCAGCAGCCGCCTAACAGGGGGTGTTAATGAAAAACTGTTTTTT. Drawing the rest from reference TRBV5-6 and TRBJ1-4, the complete variable domain is DAGVTQSPTHLIKTRGQQVTLRCSPKSGHDTVSWYQQALGQGPQFIFQYYEEEERQRGNFPDRFSGHQFPNYSSELNVNALLLGDSALYLCASSRLTGGVNEKLFFGSGTQLSVL.

This clonotype was seen many times. The chain links TRBV7-2 to TRBJ2-3; 8 bases match TRBD2. The CDR3 runs 16 residues. V lost 2 bases to trimming and J lost 3 bases; unmatched junction nucleotides: 7. Germline V CDR1 and CDR2: SGHTA, FQGNSA. CDR3 DNA sequence: TGTGCCAGCAGCTTATCCCCGGGAGGGCCAACAGATACGCAGTATTTT. Its translation is CASSLSPGGPTDTQYF. Complete variable domain (other parts from reference TRBV7-2 and TRBJ2-3): GAGVSQSPSNKVTEKGKDVELRCDPISGHTALYWYRQSLGQGLEFLIYFQGNSAPDKSGLPSDRFSAERTGGSVSTLTIQRTQQEDSAVYLCASSLSPGGPTDTQYFGPGTRLTVL.

This clonotype was detected a few times. The chain links TRBV6-1 to TRBJ1-1; a possible D gene is TRBD1 (5 bases). The CDR3 loop spans 14 amino acids. Per germline, CDR1 MNHNS and CDR2 SASEGT. V gave up 7 bases and J gave up 5 bases, with 17 bases separating them. CDR3 bases: TGTGCCAGCACCCGGGGGGTAGGGGATACTGAAGCTTTCTTT. It yields the protein CASTRGVGDTEAFF.

This clonotype was seen at least ten times. The chain combines TRBV4-1 with TRBJ2-3, with no clear D. Germline V lookup: CDR1 MGHRA, CDR2 YSYEKL. The CDR3 covers 13 residues. The ends were cut back, 0 bases at V and 5 bases at J, with 6 bases in the middle. The CDR3 nucleotides are TGCGCCAGCAGCCAAGATCTGGGAGATACGCAGTATTTT. Translation: CASSQDLGDTQYF.

The sample holds many counts of this clonotype. The genes are TRBV20-1 and TRBJ1-2; D call uncertain. This CDR3 spans 14 amino acids. In germline, CDR1 is DFQATT, CDR2 SNEGSKA (reference sequence). Deletions cut 6 bases from V and 6 bases from J, with 20 bases between. CDR3 amino acids: CSATRSGDMDGYTF. CDR3 sequence (DNA): TGCAGTGCAACCCGTTCAGGAGACATGGATGGCTACACCTTC.

The chain links TRBV5-5 to TRBJ2-6; possibly TRBD1 for D (5 bases). The germline gives CDR1 SGHKS, CDR2 YYEKEE (reference sequence). This CDR3 is built from 17 residues. Between the trimmed V and J ends, which lost 2 bases and 0 bases, there was a span of 12 bases. Here the CDR3 DNA reads TGTGCCAGCAGCTTCGCCAGGGAAGTCTCTGGGGCCAACGTCCTGACTTTC. Translated: CASSFAREVSGANVLTF.

This clonotype was counted only a few times. The chain couples TRBV5-1 to TRBJ2-1, with a weak D call TRBD2 (6 bases). Germline CDR1 reads SGHRS; CDR2 reads YFSETQ. There are 18 residues in the CDR3. The ends were cut back, 1 base at V and 7 bases at J, with 24 bases in the middle. Here the CDR3 reads CASSLFGWAGPSLNEQFF. CDR3 coding DNA: TGCGCCAGCAGCTTGTTTGGATGGGCGGGACCCTCGCTAAATGAGCAGTTCTTC.

The table lists this clonotype with many counts. The V gene is TRBV5-1, the J gene TRBJ2-3; 8 bases map to TRBD1. With V trimmed by 7 bases and J by 3 bases, 4 bases remained unmatched. Germline CDR1 is SGHRS and CDR2 is YFSETQ. There are 13 residues in the CDR3. The CDR3 nucleotides are TGCGCCAGCGGGACAGGTTCAACAGATACGCAGTATTTT. This gives the protein CASGTGSTDTQYF.

This clonotype was found a few times. V and J are TRBV5-1 and TRBJ1-1; D possibly corresponds to TRBD1 (6 bases). Trimming left V 2 bases short and J 1 base short, with 15 bases between. From germline, CDR1 is SGHRS and CDR2 YFSETQ. The CDR3 has 16 residues. For the CDR3, the DNA is TGCGCCAGCAGCTTCCTTTCGGGGGGCCCGAACACTGAAGCTTTCTTT. Amino acids: CASSFLSGGPNTEAFF.

This clonotype came up many times. The CDR3 is CASRSTALNTGELFF. In DNA form, the CDR3 reads TGTGCCAGCAGATCGACAGCGTTGAACACCGGGGAGCTGTTTTTT. V usage is TRBV27 and J usage is TRBJ2-2, with D possibly TRBD1 on 5 matching bases. CDR1 is MNHEY, CDR2 SMNVEV, per germline (reference sequence). V dropped 6 bases and J dropped 1 base, with 12 bases sitting between them. This CDR3 comprises 15 residues.

This clonotype was counted ten times or more. This chain joins TRBV6-1 and TRBJ2-7, with unresolved D. Germline V gives CDR1 MNHNS, CDR2 SASEGT. The length of the CDR3 is 12 residues. V was shortened by 6 bases and J by 2 bases, with 8 bases between the two germline ends. The CDR3 spells CASRVGAYEQYF. In DNA, the CDR3 is TGTGCCAGCAGAGTTGGAGCCTACGAGCAGTACTTC.

The sample holds many counts of this clonotype. V gene TRBV29-1 combines with J gene TRBJ1-2; 8 nucleotides align to TRBD1. V lost 1 base to trimming and J lost 1 base; unmatched junction nucleotides: 14. Germline V lookup: CDR1 SQVTM, CDR2 ANQGSEA. This CDR3 spans 18 amino acids. The CDR3 region is CSVEGTGTGDSFNYGYTF. The CDR3 DNA sequence: TGCAGCGTTGAAGGTACCGGGACAGGCGATAGTTTTAACTATGGCTACACCTTC. Complete variable domain (other parts from reference TRBV29-1 and TRBJ1-2): SAVISQKPSRDICQRGTSLTIQCQVDSQVTMMFWYRQQPGQSLTLIATANQGSEATYESGFVIDKFPISRPNLTFSTLTVSNMSPEDSSIYLCSVEGTGTGDSFNYGYTFGSGTRLTVV.

This clonotype was seen repeatedly, ten times or more. The chain uses TRBV12-5 and TRBJ2-3; 8 nucleotides agree with TRBD2. The CDR3 covers 16 residues. The V segment lost 2 bases and the J segment 3 bases; nucleotides outside the gene matches: 7. Germline assignment: CDR1 LGHNT and CDR2 FRNRAP. As DNA, the CDR3 is TGTGCTAGTGGTTTGATCCTAGCGGGTAAGACAGATACGCAGTATTTT. Encoded protein: CASGLILAGKTDTQYF.

The gene calls are TRBV10-3 and TRBJ2-2, with 14 positions matching TRBD2. J was trimmed by 4 bases and V by 3 bases; bases with no gene match: 7. The CDR3 contains 18 residues. Germline V gene data show CDR1 as ENHRY and CDR2 as SYGVKD. The CDR3 DNA follows: TGTGCCATCAGTGAAGGGACTAGCGGGAGACGTGGCACCGGGGAGCTGTTTTTT. This encodes CAISEGTSGRRGTGELFF.

Ten or more counts support this clonotype. J is TRBJ2-2 and V is TRBV27; the D gene is possibly TRBD1 (5 bases). Germline V gene sequence: CDR1 MNHEY, CDR2 SMNVEV (reference sequence). The CDR3 is 14 residues long. The V and J ends lost 5 bases and 0 bases respectively, with 7 bases between them. CDR3 sequence: CASSPGTNTGELFF. Here the CDR3 DNA reads TGTGCCAGCAGTCCAGGGACGAACACCGGGGAGCTGTTTTTT.

The V call is TRBV20-1, the J call TRBJ1-1; 8 bases map to TRBD1. Trimming removed 1 base from V and 0 bases from J; junction bases left unmatched: 13. Germline CDR1 reads DFQATT; CDR2 reads SNEGSKA (reference sequence). This CDR3 has 18 amino acids. CDR3: CSARVFWETGVMNTEAFF. CDR3 coding DNA: TGCAGTGCTAGAGTCTTTTGGGAGACAGGGGTCATGAACACTGAAGCTTTCTTT.

Only a few counts were recorded for this clonotype. The CDR3 sequence is CASSQASTDTQYF. CDR3 coding DNA: TGTGCCAGCAGCCAAGCTAGCACAGATACGCAGTATTTT. V is TRBV3-1 and J is TRBJ2-3, with D hard to call. This CDR3 spans 13 amino acids. CDR1 is LGHDT, CDR2 YNNKEL, per germline (reference sequence). V lost 1 base and J 0 bases, leaving 2 bases between the germline ends.